The subject of this entry is one TCR beta chain. The clone's antigen remains unknown. Per-nucleotide qualities are absent, and no much larger clonotype sits a single base away. The source of the sample is a study of cytotoxic CD8 clonotypes in ibrutinib-treated CLL (dated by TCRdb to about 2021). Study-level background: The cohort was composed of 11 relapsed/refractory and about 16 treatment-naive patients; IGHV unmutated status was identified in about 17 patients. Of the 90 or so participants in the trial, approximately 26 had longitudinal samples available. Responses were partial in about 25 patients and complete in 2; after median about 5.5 years follow-up, roughly 14 stayed in remission and some twelve progressed. Patients were still on ibrutinib when every remission and progressive disease sample was collected. Cryopreserved peripheral blood mononuclear cells were collected at three points: before therapy, at response, and at either sustained remission or disease progression. Response samples were obtained after a median of 12 months of treatment, with a range of about 6 to 40 months. Samples averaged roughly 260,000 productive templates and approximately 100,000 productive rearrangements.

Interpreted using the paper, the time point label stands for: approximately 2 years on ibrutinib. For TCR beta library preparation, about 2 micrograms of genomic DNA was extracted from cryopreserved PBMCs. Longitudinal blood samples from CLL patients receiving ibrutinib monotherapy were subjected to high-throughput TCR beta sequencing. The patients were enrolled in a single-center, open-label phase 2 trial of ibrutinib monotherapy. Each clonotype received, on average, around 10x coverage in deep resolution sequencing performed on a MiSeq, where the target depth lay between 1 in 1 million and 1 in 200,000 T cells. The immunoSEQ hsTCRB Kit was used to generate the TCR beta libraries. In the original analysis: ImmunoSEQ Data Assistant and ImmunoSEQ Analyzer were used for data analysis, and V, D and J genes were assigned according to IMGT definitions. Clonality, with values ranging from 0 to 1, was calculated as one minus the normalized Shannon entropy of productive rearrangement frequencies. Only overrepresented clonotypes making up at least 0.05% of the repertoire of each patient were included in the public clonotype analysis. Thirteen age-matched healthy donor repertoires from immuneACCESS served as clonality controls. This is the immuneACCESS table as TCRdb keeps it, with only in-frame sequences that have V and J called. A part of the clones is gone; compared with another copy, unresolved V genes explain less than half, and the rest is unexplained. The DNA was the basis for D and trimming; V, J and clone size are from that table. The sample yields a few hundred thousand clones; around three quarters were counted once. The top ten clonotypes cover 15% of the sample.

Findings and caveats that apply to the study as a whole: Public clonotypes were rare and either contracted or stayed stable during treatment, and the rise in clonality at ibrutinib response reflected the expansion of private clonotypes. An increase in clonality was observed at ibrutinib response, with clonality remaining stable during sustained remission and falling back toward baseline at progression. Sampling times were not matched between sustained-remission and progressing patients, and lymph node repertoires were not studied. Baseline clonality was found to be higher than that of age-matched healthy donors and was strongly correlated with circulating CD8+ T-cell counts.

The source is a human donor with chronic lymphocytic leukemia. Sequences were derived from PBMCs, sampled after 24 months of ibrutinib treatment.

In nucleotide form, the sequence is TGTGCCAGCAGCGCCTCCGGGACTAGCGGGAGTGGTGAGCAGTTCTTC. This translates into CASSASGTSGSGEQFF. The chain is encoded by TRBV9 joined to TRBJ2-1; 14 bases in between match TRBD2. Ends trimmed: V by 3 bases, J by 9 bases; bases unmatched to a gene: 8. From the cysteine through the phenylalanine, the CDR3 covers 16 amino acids. Only the CDR3 portion is preserved as DNA: 48 bases, with reading frame beginning at the first base. CDR1 SGDLS and CDR2 YYNGEE are derived from the germline V gene.